The subject of this entry is one TCR beta chain. The sample comes from a study of T cell responses to AZD1222 COVID-19 vaccine. Trimming shortened V by 2 bases and J by 5 bases, and 21 bases separated the two germline ends. The CDR3 has 17 amino acids. CDR1 and CDR2 from the germline V gene are LNHDA and SQIVND (reference sequence). Assay: immunoSEQ multiplex PCR; the TCRdb copy retains only in-frame clones and omits some. The sample lists 70,000 to 90,000 clones, around 90% occurring once. This specimen was peripheral blood, taken on day 0 of AZD1222 vaccination. The sequence derives from an adult in good health. This chain links TRBV19 with TRBJ1-2; D is possibly TRBD1 (6 bases). The CDR3 here is CASSILDSDFEIYGYTF. In nucleotides, the CDR3 is TGTGCCAGTAGTATATTGGACAGCGATTTTGAGATATATGGCTACACCTTC.